This T cell receptor (beta chain) came from a study of blood T cell repertoires in COVID-19. At the level of the study: PBMCs, B-cell-depleted T cells, or T cells provided the cDNA or gDNA that made up the material.

In assigning cohorts, the study relied on participant-reported clinical history. Method: immunoSEQ multiplex PCR; TCRdb's copy keeps in-frame clones and lacks some. The table has about 270,000 clones, 75% to 90% seen once. The V segment lost 0 bases and the J segment 8 bases; nucleotides outside the gene matches: 11. Germline CDR1 and CDR2: KGHSY and FQNENV. This CDR3 has 17 amino acids. Sequencing input: PBMCs or T cells enriched from blood (not recorded which). V and J are TRBV16 and TRBJ2-1, with 9 bases lining up with TRBD2. This TCR came from a woman younger than 35 who had recovered from COVID-19. DNA for the CDR3: TGTGCCAGCAGCCAATCGGGCGGGGGGGCCTATAAGGATGAGCAGTTCTTC. It encodes CASSQSGGGAYKDEQFF.